This TCR beta chain was profiled in a study of OX40 agonist ivuxolimab in advanced cancers. Study-wide background: Treatment of patients was with ivuxolimab, an agonistic anti-OX40 (CD134) antibody.

Per the germline V gene, CDR1 is SGHRS and CDR2 is YFSETQ. This CDR3 is built from 14 residues. The V and J ends lost 4 bases and 14 bases respectively, with 23 bases between them. Details on this clone: Its antigen is as yet unknown.

Study-level points and caveats: Some of the nonresponding patients also showed low levels of normalized T-cell clonal expansion. Blood T cells, both CD4+ and CD8+, expanded clonally by week 6 at 0.1 to 3.0 mg/kg.

Generated by immunoSEQ multiplex PCR, the TCRdb table keeps only in-frame clones and is missing some. Here the sample spans tens of thousands of clones, 85% to 90% being singletons. V usage is TRBV5-1 and J usage is TRBJ2-3, with D perhaps matching TRBD1 or TRBD2 (5 bases each). The receptor's source is an adult with an advanced solid tumor such as melanoma, head and neck, liver or kidney cancer. Sequences were derived from CD4+ or CD8+ T cells sorted from blood, sampled in a trial of the OX40 agonist ivuxolimab. CDR3 in DNA: TGCGCCAGCAGCCCAGCTCCCAGCCGGGACGGCCGGTATTTT. Translated, it gives CASSPAPSRDGRYF.